Below, 8 T cell receptor beta chains from the same sample are listed, as sequenced in a study of T cell clones after liver transplantation. Produced via immunoSEQ multiplex PCR; TCRdb's table is partial and in-frame only. The sample lists approximately 100,000 clones, roughly four fifths seen once, with about 2.6% in the top ten. Sample: CD4+ T cells from blood, taken about 50 months after liver transplant. The origin of the receptors is a human patient who received a liver transplant. Some T cells may be the graft donor's.

The chain carries TRBV20-1 and TRBJ2-7; D unclear. V lost 0 bases to trimming and J lost 13 bases, with 13 bases between them. The germline V gene encodes CDR1 DFQATT and CDR2 SNEGSKA (reference sequence). The CDR3 runs 11 residues. The CDR3 spells CSARDRQAAYF. CDR3 DNA sequence: TGCAGTGCTAGAGATCGGCAGGCGGCTTACTTC.

This rearrangement joins TRBV7-2 to TRBJ1-2, with unresolved D. The germline V gene encodes CDR1 SGHTA and CDR2 FQGNSA. The V gene lost 1 base and the J gene lost 6 bases, with 12 bases spanning the gap. The CDR3 runs to 14 residues. CDR3 bases: TGTGCCAGCAGCTTAGGTAACCGACTCAATGGCTACACCTTC. It yields the protein CASSLGNRLNGYTF.

The chain employs TRBV9 and TRBJ1-5; D not certain. V shed 3 bases and J shed 0 bases, with 7 bases lying between them. The CDR3 is 14 residues long. CDR1 and CDR2 from the germline V gene are SGDLS and YYNGEE. CDR3 nucleotides: TGTGCCAGCAGCGAGGCGCTTAGCAATCAGCCCCAGCATTTT. Translating it yields CASSEALSNQPQHF.

The chain has TRBV28 and TRBJ1-1; 9 bases match TRBD1. CDR3 length: 16 residues. Germline V gene sequence: CDR1 MDHEN, CDR2 SYDVKM. The V gene end was trimmed by 8 bases and the J gene end by 1 base; junction bases not matched to a gene: 11. The CDR3 sequence is CASASSGTGPNTEAFF. DNA of the CDR3: TGTGCCAGCGCCTCATCCGGGACAGGGCCGAACACTGAAGCTTTCTTT.

V is TRBV4-3 and J is TRBJ1-1; D call uncertain. This CDR3 has 14 amino acids. Germline loops: CDR1 LGHNA, CDR2 YSLEER. The V and J ends lost 4 bases and 3 bases respectively, with 12 bases between them. The CDR3 here is CASSLKNGHTEAFF. CDR3 nucleotide sequence: TGCGCCAGCAGCCTAAAAAACGGACACACTGAAGCTTTCTTT.

The CDR3 DNA sequence: TGTGCCAGCAGCGCCCTGACAGGGTTACAAGAGACCCAGTACTTC. It is translated as CASSALTGLQETQYF. The chain recombines TRBV9 with TRBJ2-5; 7 bases agree with TRBD1. The CDR3 length is 15 residues. V shed 3 bases, J shed 2 bases, and the junction held 7 bases outside the gene matches. Germline values: CDR1 SGDLS, CDR2 YYNGEE. The variable domain in full, with the rest retrieved from reference TRBV9 and TRBJ2-5, is DSGVTQTPKHLITATGQRVTLRCSPRSGDLSVYWYQQSLDQGLQFLIQYYNGEERAKGNILERFSAQQFPDLHSELNLSSLELGDSALYFCASSALTGLQETQYFGPGTRLLVL.

The chain joins TRBV19 to TRBJ2-2, with 9 nucleotides matching TRBD2. The V and J ends lost 7 bases and 7 bases, in that order; junction bases with no gene match: 10. Germline V gene sequence: CDR1 LNHDA, CDR2 SQIVND (reference sequence). The length of the CDR3 is 15 residues. CDR3 loop: CASTERGALGGELFF. The CDR3 nucleotides are TGTGCCAGTACCGAGCGGGGGGCGCTTGGCGGGGAGCTGTTTTTT.

The rearrangement joins TRBV7-6 to TRBJ2-3; D is tentatively TRBD1 or TRBD2 (6 bases each). The V end lost 3 bases, the J end lost 2 bases, and 12 bases lay between the germline ends. This CDR3 comprises 15 residues. Germline-derived CDR1 and CDR2 are SGHVS and FNYEAQ. In DNA, the CDR3 is TGTGCCAGCAGCTTCGGGGGCGACCACACAGATACGCAGTATTTT. Protein: CASSFGGDHTDTQYF.